The 21 T cell receptor beta chains below come from one sample, sequenced in a study of patients and donors after allogeneic stem cell transplantation. In TCRdb, the RT-PCR reads were re-called with MiXCR into one record per CDR3 protein. The table has approximately 160,000 distinct CDR3 sequences, around 30% seen once. Material: blood, either unsorted or a sorted T cell fraction (not recorded which). All receptors derive from a human donor who was either an allogeneic HSCT recipient or a stem cell or donor lymphocyte infusion donor (not recorded which). It is not recorded whose cells these are; they may come from a transplant donor.

The J gene is TRBJ2-1, the V gene TRBV27; D uncertain. Between the trimmed V and J ends, which lost 2 bases and 2 bases, there was a span of 10 bases. CDR1 and CDR2 (germline): MNHEY, SMNVEV (reference sequence). The CDR3 is 15 amino acids. CDR3 sequence: CASSLATPPYNEQFF. For the CDR3, the DNA is TGTGCCAGCAGTTTAGCGACTCCCCCCTACAATGAGCAGTTCTTC.

V gene TRBV5-1 combines with J gene TRBJ2-7, with D possibly being TRBD1 (6 bases). There are 14 residues in the CDR3. Germline CDR1 SGHRS, CDR2 YFSETQ. The V end lost 4 bases, the J end lost 2 bases, and 13 bases lay between the germline ends. The CDR3 DNA follows: TGCGCCAGCAGCCTCCGGGACACCACCTACGAGCAGTACTTC. Its protein is CASSLRDTTYEQYF.

Note on this clonotype: A clone one base away is much larger, so this may be a read error. The chain links TRBV20-1 to TRBJ1-3, with TRBD1 as a possible D gene (6 bases). Germline V lookup: CDR1 DFQATT, CDR2 SNEGSKA (reference sequence). This CDR3 is 14 amino acids long. The CDR3 spells CCASPQGRLNTIYF. The CDR3 DNA reads as TGCTGTGCTAGTCCCCAGGGGCGGTTAAACACCATATATTTT.

This chain connects TRBV25-1 to TRBJ1-1; weak D call: TRBD1 (6 bases). The V and J ends lost 0 bases and 5 bases respectively, with 13 bases between them. The CDR3 contains 15 residues. Germline CDR1 reads MGHDK; CDR2 reads SYGVNS. DNA of the CDR3: TGTGCCAGCAGTGAATATGACAGGCGAGGTACTGAAGCTTTCTTT. It translates to CASSEYDRRGTEAFF.

The chain couples TRBV7-9 to TRBJ1-2, with 12 bases lining up with TRBD1. CDR1 and CDR2 (germline): SEHNR, FQNEAQ (reference sequence). This CDR3 region has 19 residues. V dropped 2 bases and J dropped 4; count of bases not matched to a gene: 14. The CDR3 region has the DNA TGTGCCAGCAGCTTATCCTATGGGACAGGGGGCTCGCGCGTCTATGGCTACACCTTC. Its protein product is CASSLSYGTGGSRVYGYTF.

The rearrangement links TRBV30 to TRBJ1-1, with no clear D. Trimming took off 4 bases at V and 3 bases at J, with 6 bases between the two ends. The CDR3 runs to 11 residues. Per germline, CDR1 GTSNPN and CDR2 SVGIG (reference sequence). In DNA form, the CDR3 reads TGTGCCTGGACCCGAGACACTGAAGCTTTCTTT. This codes for CAWTRDTEAFF.

This clonotype was detected only a few times. The chain uses TRBV6-1 and TRBJ2-5, with D possibly TRBD2 on 5 matching bases. Per the germline V gene, CDR1 is MNHNS and CDR2 is SASEGT. Trimming shortened V by 8 bases and J by 1 base, and 17 bases separated the two germline ends. The CDR3 consists of 15 residues. The CDR3 loop is CASGETNLAQETQYF. DNA of the CDR3: TGTGCCAGCGGGGAGACAAACCTGGCCCAAGAGACCCAGTACTTC.

The chain combines TRBV5-1 with TRBJ1-2; tentatively, D is TRBD1 (5 bases). CDR3 size: 15 residues. V lost 3 bases and J 3 bases, leaving 15 bases between the germline ends. Germline V lookup: CDR1 SGHRS, CDR2 YFSETQ. The CDR3 spells CASSSPGGDDYGYTF. The CDR3 DNA follows: TGCGCCAGCAGCTCCCCGGGGGGGGACGACTATGGCTACACCTTC.

About this clonotype itself: The CDR3 does not close with the conserved phenylalanine or tryptophan, likely indicating a read error. This chain connects TRBV7-9 to TRBJ1-1; 8 bases match TRBD1. Germline V CDR1 and CDR2: SEHNR, FQNEAQ (reference sequence). This CDR3 spans 15 amino acids. After removal of 6 bases from V and 1 base from J, the junction contained 7 bases not matched to a gene. CDR3 nucleotide sequence: TGTGCCAGCAGGCCTACAGGGGGGGCGAACACTGAAGCTTTCTTG. Protein sequence: CASRPTGGANTEAFL.

The rearrangement joins TRBV18 to TRBJ2-4, with TRBD1 matching over 8 bases. CDR3 length: 16 residues. V lost 3 bases and J lost 3; bases outside the gene matches: 7. Germline V lookup: CDR1 KGHSH, CDR2 LQKENI. The CDR3 sequence is CASSPLPGQGKNIQYF. DNA of the CDR3: TGTGCCAGCTCACCCCTACCTGGACAGGGCAAAAACATTCAGTACTTC.

This clonotype was observed a few times. J is TRBJ2-7 and V is TRBV4-2; perhaps TRBD2 as D (6 bases). The CDR3 loop spans 16 amino acids. From germline, CDR1 is LGHNA and CDR2 YNFKEQ. The V and J ends lost 1 base and 6 bases respectively, with 19 bases between them. In DNA, the CDR3 is TGTGCCAGCAGCCAAGGTTTGGGAGGTCTACCCCTCGAGCAGTACTTC. Amino acids: CASSQGLGGLPLEQYF.

The chain links TRBV7-8 to TRBJ2-3, with 9 bases matching TRBD2. The CDR3 contains 15 residues. Germline CDR1 SGHVS, CDR2 FQNEAQ. Trimming at V came to 4 bases and at J to 4 bases, leaving 6 bases not matched to a gene. CDR3 loop: CASSSGTSSSDTQYF. Here the CDR3 DNA reads TGTGCCAGCAGCTCCGGGACTAGCTCCTCAGATACGCAGTATTTT.

This clonotype showed up just once. This sequence joins TRBV7-8 and TRBJ2-2, with TRBD1 matching over 9 bases. V lost 3 bases to trimming and J lost 5 bases; unmatched junction nucleotides: 1. From germline, CDR1 is SGHVS and CDR2 FQNEAQ. This CDR3 has 14 residues. CDR3: CASSFGTGTGELFF. CDR3 DNA sequence: TGTGCCAGCAGCTTCGGGACAGGGACCGGGGAGCTGTTTTTT.

V and J are TRBV28 and TRBJ2-5; 8 nucleotides align to TRBD2. Per the germline V gene, CDR1 is MDHEN and CDR2 is SYDVKM. Trimming cost V 4 bases and J 1 base; bases outside gene matches: 5. CDR3 length equals 15 residues. The CDR3 loop is CASSSGGLAQETQYF. The CDR3 DNA follows: TGTGCCAGCAGTTCGGGAGGACTAGCCCAAGAGACCCAGTACTTC.

The rearrangement uses TRBV5-1 and TRBJ2-1; 8 bases agree with TRBD1. Trimming took 6 bases from V and 4 from J; bases not matched to a gene: 12. The CDR3 runs 16 residues. Per germline, CDR1 SGHRS and CDR2 YFSETQ. The CDR3 loop is CASTGGPGGLYNEQFF. CDR3 DNA: TGCGCCAGCACCGGGGGTCCAGGGGGCCTTTACAATGAGCAGTTCTTC.

This clonotype was counted only a few times. V is TRBV12-3 or TRBV12-4 and J is TRBJ2-1; D gene uncertain. There are 16 residues in the CDR3. The V end was cut by 3 bases, the J end by 0 bases, with 12 bases between. The CDR3 region has the DNA TGTGCCAGCAGTTTCGAGCGTCTGAGCTCCTACAATGAGCAGTTCTTC. As protein: CASSFERLSSYNEQFF.

CDR3 residues: CASSLEGMVTEAFF. CDR3 sequence (DNA): TGTGCCAGCAGCTTAGAAGGGATGGTCACTGAAGCTTTCTTT. V usage is TRBV7-9 and J usage is TRBJ1-1, with unresolved D. The germline V gene encodes CDR1 SEHNR and CDR2 FQNEAQ (reference sequence). The CDR3 is made up of 14 amino acids. Between the trimmed V and J ends, which lost 1 base and 4 bases, there was a span of 10 bases.

This clonotype was picked up one time. The rearrangement links TRBV7-2 to TRBJ2-3, with D possibly called TRBD1 or TRBD2 (5 bases each). Germline-derived CDR1 and CDR2 are SGHTA and FQGNSA. Trimming cost V 5 bases and J 1 base, with 16 bases left between them. There are 16 residues in the CDR3. CDR3 protein: CASSPQGPKGTDTQYF. CDR3 in DNA: TGTGCCAGCAGCCCTCAGGGACCGAAGGGCACAGATACGCAGTATTTT.

The J gene is TRBJ2-5, the V gene TRBV12-3 or TRBV12-4; TRBD1 might be the D (7 bases). The CDR3 is made up of 14 amino acids. V was shortened by 3 bases and J by 4 bases, with 12 bases between the two germline ends. The CDR3 DNA sequence: TGTGCCAGCAGTTTTTGGCAGGGGGGAGAGACCCAGTACTTC. Protein product: CASSFWQGGETQYF.

The rearrangement links TRBV6-2 or TRBV6-3 to TRBJ2-7; unclear D gene. V lost 8 bases to trimming and J lost 0 bases, with 5 bases between them. The CDR3 runs 11 residues. The V gene's germline CDR1 is MNHEY and CDR2 SVGEGT. This CDR3 reads CASGISYEQYF. CDR3 nucleotide sequence: TGTGCCAGCGGGATCTCCTACGAGCAGTACTTC.

This clonotype was recorded a few times. The chain carries TRBV2 and TRBJ1-4; a possible D gene is TRBD1 (6 bases). The CDR3 extends over 15 amino acids. Trimming left V 4 bases short and J 7 bases short, with 16 bases between. CDR1 is SNHLY, CDR2 FYNNEI, per germline. This CDR3 reads CASSGIGGGTEKLFF. The CDR3 DNA is TGTGCCAGCAGTGGAATAGGGGGAGGGACTGAAAAACTGTTTTTT.